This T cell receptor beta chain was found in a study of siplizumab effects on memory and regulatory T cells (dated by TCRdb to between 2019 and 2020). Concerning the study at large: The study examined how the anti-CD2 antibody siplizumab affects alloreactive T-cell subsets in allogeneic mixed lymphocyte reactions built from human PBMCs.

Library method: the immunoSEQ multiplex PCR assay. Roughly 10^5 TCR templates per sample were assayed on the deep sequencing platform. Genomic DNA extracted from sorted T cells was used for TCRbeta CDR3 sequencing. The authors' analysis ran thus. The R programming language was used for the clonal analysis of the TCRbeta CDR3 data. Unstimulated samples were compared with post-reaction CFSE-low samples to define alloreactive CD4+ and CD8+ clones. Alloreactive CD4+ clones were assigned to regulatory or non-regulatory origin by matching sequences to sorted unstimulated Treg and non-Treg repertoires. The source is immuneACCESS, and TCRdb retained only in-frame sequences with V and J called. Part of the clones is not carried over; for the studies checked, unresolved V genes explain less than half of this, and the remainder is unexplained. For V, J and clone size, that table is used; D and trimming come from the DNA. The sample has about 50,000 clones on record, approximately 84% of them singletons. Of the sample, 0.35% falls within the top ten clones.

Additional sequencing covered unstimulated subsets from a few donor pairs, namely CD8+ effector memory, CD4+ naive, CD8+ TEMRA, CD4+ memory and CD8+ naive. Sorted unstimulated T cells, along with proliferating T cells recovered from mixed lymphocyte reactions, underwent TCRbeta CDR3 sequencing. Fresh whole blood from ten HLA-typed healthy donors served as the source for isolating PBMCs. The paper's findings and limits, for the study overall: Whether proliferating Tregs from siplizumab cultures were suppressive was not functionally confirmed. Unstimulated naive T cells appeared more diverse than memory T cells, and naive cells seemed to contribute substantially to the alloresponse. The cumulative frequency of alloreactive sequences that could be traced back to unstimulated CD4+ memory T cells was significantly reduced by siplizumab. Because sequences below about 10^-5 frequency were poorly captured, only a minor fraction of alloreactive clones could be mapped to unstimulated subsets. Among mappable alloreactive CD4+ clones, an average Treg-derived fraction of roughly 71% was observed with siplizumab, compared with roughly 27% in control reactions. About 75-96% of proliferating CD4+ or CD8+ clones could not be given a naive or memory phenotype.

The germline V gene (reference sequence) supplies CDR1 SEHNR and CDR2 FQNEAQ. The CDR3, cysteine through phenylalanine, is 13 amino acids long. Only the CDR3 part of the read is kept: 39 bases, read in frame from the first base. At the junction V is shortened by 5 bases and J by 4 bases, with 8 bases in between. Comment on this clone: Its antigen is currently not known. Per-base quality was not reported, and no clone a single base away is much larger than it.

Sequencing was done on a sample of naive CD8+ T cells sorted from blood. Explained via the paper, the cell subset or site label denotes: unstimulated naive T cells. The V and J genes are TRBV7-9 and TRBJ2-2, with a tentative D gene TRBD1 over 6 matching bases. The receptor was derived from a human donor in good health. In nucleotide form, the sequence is TGTGCCAGCAGCCAACAGGGCACCGGGGAGCTGTTTTTT. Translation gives CASSQQGTGELFF.